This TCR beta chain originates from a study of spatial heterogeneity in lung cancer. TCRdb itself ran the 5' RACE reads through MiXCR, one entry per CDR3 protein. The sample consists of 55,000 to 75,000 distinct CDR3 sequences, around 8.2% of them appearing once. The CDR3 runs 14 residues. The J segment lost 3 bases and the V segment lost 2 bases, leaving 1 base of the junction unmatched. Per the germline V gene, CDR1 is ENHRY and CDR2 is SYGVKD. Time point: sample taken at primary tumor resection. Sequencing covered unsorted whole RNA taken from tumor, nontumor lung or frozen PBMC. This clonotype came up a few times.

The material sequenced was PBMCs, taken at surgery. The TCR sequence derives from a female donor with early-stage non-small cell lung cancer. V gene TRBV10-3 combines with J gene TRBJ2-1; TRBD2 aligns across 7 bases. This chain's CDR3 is CAISEGLDYNEQFF. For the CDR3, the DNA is TGTGCCATCAGTGAGGGACTAGACTACAATGAGCAGTTCTTC.